What follows are 23 T cell receptor beta chains derived from one specimen sequenced in a study of cytomegalovirus exposure and HLA in healthy donors. PCR amplification relied on 60 Vbeta primers (plus 13 Jbeta primers). This table comes from immunoSEQ multiplex PCR, and its TCRdb copy is limited to in-frame clones, with some not included. Here the sample spans 150,000 to 200,000 clones, around 79% being singletons. The specimen was PBMCs. The origin of the receptors is a woman aged 45 to 65 in good health and CMV-seronegative.

This chain joins TRBV2 and TRBJ1-4; 9 nucleotides align to TRBD1. The V and J ends lost 5 bases and 8 bases, in that order; junction bases with no gene match: 9. Germline values: CDR1 SNHLY, CDR2 FYNNEI. The CDR3 is 15 residues long. The CDR3 nucleotides read TGTGCCAGCAGTCCGGGACAGGGTAAAGTAGAAAAACTGTTTTTT. Translating it yields CASSPGQGKVEKLFF.

The CDR3 bases are TGTGCCAGCAGCTTTTGGGGGGGGCCCCAGCATTTT. Residues: CASSFWGGPQHF. The rearrangement joins TRBV11-2 to TRBJ1-5, with a tentative D call TRBD1 (5 bases). This CDR3 region has 12 residues. From germline, CDR1 is SGHAT and CDR2 FQNNGV. The V end lost 3 bases, the J end lost 9 bases, and 9 bases lay between the germline ends.

The rearrangement uses TRBV18 and TRBJ2-2, with 10 bases identical to TRBD1. The CDR3 is made up of 18 amino acids. The trim removed 1 base at V and 0 bases at J, leaving 5 bases unmatched. The germline CDR1 and CDR2 sequences are KGHSH and LQKENI. The CDR3, as DNA: TGTGCCAGCTCACCACGGACAGGGGGGGCGTCGAACACCGGGGAGCTGTTTTTT. Its protein product is CASSPRTGGASNTGELFF. The variable domain in full, with the rest retrieved from reference TRBV18 and TRBJ2-2, is NAGVMQNPRHLVRRRGQEARLRCSPMKGHSHVYWYRQLPEEGLKFMVYLQKENIIDESGMPKERFSAEFPKEGPSILRIQQVVRGDSAAYFCASSPRTGGASNTGELFFGEGSRLTVL.

This clone was found once. V is TRBV30 and J is TRBJ1-6; D is possibly TRBD1 (5 bases). The CDR3 length is 14 residues. Between the trimmed V and J ends, which lost 2 bases and 6 bases, there was a span of 11 bases. The germline CDR1 and CDR2 sequences are GTSNPN and SVGIG (reference sequence). CDR3 coding DNA: TGTGCCTGGAGTAGGACACAACCTAATTCACCCCTCCACTTT. It specifies CAWSRTQPNSPLHF. Looking up the rest from reference TRBV30 and TRBJ1-6 gives the full variable domain: SQTIHQWPATLVQPVGSPLSLECTVEGTSNPNLYWYRQAAGRGLQLLFYSVGIGQISSEVPQNLSASRPQDRQFILSSKKLLLSDSGFYLCAWSRTQPNSPLHFGNGTRLTVT.

The chain employs TRBV5-8 and TRBJ1-5; no reliable D call. The length of the CDR3 is 14 residues. Germline V gene lookup returns CDR1 SGHTS and CDR2 YDEGEE. Deletions cut 0 bases from V and 4 bases from J, with 8 bases between. CDR3 sequence (DNA): TGTGCCAGCAGCTTGGGGCTGTTAAATCAGCCCCAGCATTTT. Translating gives CASSLGLLNQPQHF.

DNA of the CDR3: TGTGCCAGCAGCTCGAGGGCGGGGAGTGCCTACGAGCAGTACTTC. Translation gives CASSSRAGSAYEQYF. The chain carries TRBV7-2 and TRBJ2-7; tentative D call: TRBD2 (6 bases). Germline V CDR1 and CDR2: SGHTA, FQGNSA. This CDR3 comprises 15 residues. V shed 4 bases and J shed 2 bases, with 15 bases lying between them.

The chain joins TRBV5-5 to TRBJ1-4, with D perhaps TRBD1 (6 bases). CDR1 and CDR2 (germline): SGHKS, YYEKEE (reference sequence). V was pared by 4 bases and J by 5 bases, with 15 bases between. The CDR3 covers 15 residues. CDR3: CASSPDSLRNEKLFF. The CDR3, as DNA: TGTGCCAGCAGCCCGGACAGCTTACGGAATGAAAAACTGTTTTTT.

The chain has TRBV7-9 and TRBJ1-2, with D maybe TRBD1 (6 bases). Germline CDR1 SEHNR, CDR2 FQNEAQ (reference sequence). The CDR3 loop spans 16 amino acids. Trimming stripped 3 bases from V and 3 bases from J, with 17 bases between. CDR3 nucleotide sequence: TGTGCCAGCAGCTTTTTACAGGGAAATCGGGACTATGGCTACACCTTC. Amino acid sequence: CASSFLQGNRDYGYTF.

The chain employs TRBV7-2 and TRBJ1-2; D is unclear. Germline assignment: CDR1 SGHTA and CDR2 FQGNSA. The ends were cut back, 4 bases at V and 4 bases at J, with 16 bases in the middle. CDR3 length: 15 residues. DNA of the CDR3: TGTGCCAGCAGCTCCCGGGTCGCCGGCAGCTATGGCTACACCTTC. Translated, it gives CASSSRVAGSYGYTF.

The chain has TRBV2 and TRBJ2-3, with 8 bases aligning to TRBD1. The trim removed 9 bases at V and 0 bases at J, leaving 8 bases unmatched. Germline V gene sequence: CDR1 SNHLY, CDR2 FYNNEI. The CDR3 has 15 amino acids. The CDR3 nucleotides are TGTGCCAGTCTTCCAAGGACAGGGAGCACAGATACGCAGTATTTT. Amino acid sequence: CASLPRTGSTDTQYF.

This chain joins TRBV11-2 and TRBJ2-2; 8 bases match TRBD1. Germline trimming cut 2 bases from V and 7 bases from J; bases unmatched to any gene: 6. This CDR3 contains 15 residues. Germline V gene data show CDR1 as SGHAT and CDR2 as FQNNGV. The CDR3 DNA is TGTGCCAGCAGCTTAAGGTCAGGGGGCGGCGGGGAGCTGTTTTTT. It codes for CASSLRSGGGGELFF.

The chain has TRBV5-1 and TRBJ1-1; D possibly corresponds to TRBD1 (5 bases). Germline V gene lookup returns CDR1 SGHRS and CDR2 YFSETQ. Deletions cut 3 bases from V and 11 bases from J, with 11 bases between. The CDR3 spans 11 residues. The CDR3 loop reads CASSSGIQAFF. The CDR3 nucleotides read TGCGCCAGCAGCTCAGGGATCCAGGCTTTCTTT.

The chain is built from TRBV19 and TRBJ2-1, with 9 bases aligning to TRBD1. From germline, CDR1 is LNHDA and CDR2 SQIVND (reference sequence). The V and J ends lost 3 bases and 9 bases, in that order; junction bases with no gene match: 6. This CDR3 has 14 amino acids. In DNA form, the CDR3 reads TGTGCCAGTAGTATCCGGGACAGGGTGAGTGAGCAGTTCTTC. Translating it yields CASSIRDRVSEQFF.

This clone was found a few times. This chain uses TRBV6-5 with TRBJ1-3; D not certain. The CDR3 is 14 amino acids. CDR1 is MNHEY and CDR2 is SVGAGI in the germline V gene. The V end was cut by 5 bases, the J end by 0 bases, with 8 bases between. CDR3 residues: CASSEKSSGNTIYF. In nucleotides, the CDR3 is TGTGCCAGCAGTGAGAAGTCCTCTGGAAACACCATATATTTT.

The rearrangement uses TRBV9 and TRBJ1-3; D is unresolved. The CDR3 length is 16 residues. Germline CDR1 and CDR2: SGDLS and YYNGEE. V was cut by 4 bases and J by 0 bases, with 14 bases left in between. The CDR3: CASSPRPSSSGNTIYF. The CDR3 DNA is TGTGCCAGCAGCCCTAGGCCCTCTAGCTCTGGAAACACCATATATTTT.

The chain employs TRBV5-6 and TRBJ1-2; D not certain. V lost 3 bases to trimming and J lost 3 bases, with 15 bases between them. Germline loops: CDR1 SGHDT, CDR2 YYEEEE. The CDR3 totals 15 residues. CDR3 coding DNA: TGTGCCAGCAGCTGGGCAGTCTATCGTGACTATGGCTACACCTTC. Translated, it gives CASSWAVYRDYGYTF.

To note about this clone: An end of the junction differs from the germline gene, which may be a read error. The V gene is TRBV10-1, the J gene TRBJ1-6, with a weak D call TRBD1 (5 bases). Germline V gene sequence: CDR1 WNHNN, CDR2 SYGVQD (reference sequence). This CDR3 spans 17 amino acids. The CDR3 DNA follows: TGCGCCATCAGTGGAAATTTGACAGTCTCCTATAATTCACCCCTCCACTTT. Translating it yields CAISGNLTVSYNSPLHF.

This chain links TRBV10-3 with TRBJ1-2, with 7 bases that match TRBD1. The length of the CDR3 is 15 residues. The germline V gene encodes CDR1 ENHRY and CDR2 SYGVKD. V trimming: 5 bases; J trimming: 0 bases; junction bases outside the gene matches: 6. CDR3 amino acids: CAISFRDSANYGYTF. The CDR3 DNA reads TGTGCCATCAGTTTCCGGGACAGCGCTAACTATGGCTACACCTTC.

The V call is TRBV5-1, the J call TRBJ2-3; 10 bases map to TRBD1. V gave up 2 bases and J gave up 4 bases; unmatched junction bases: 7. The CDR3 covers 16 residues. Germline assignment: CDR1 SGHRS and CDR2 YFSETQ. CDR3 sequence: CASSFLTGTGADTQYF. The CDR3 region has the DNA TGCGCCAGCAGCTTTCTAACGGGGACAGGGGCAGATACGCAGTATTTT.

A single count supports this clone. One end of the junction varies from germline; a read error may be responsible. The chain carries TRBV7-7 and TRBJ2-2; 8 nucleotides line up with TRBD2. The germline V gene has CDR1 SSHAT and CDR2 FNYEAQ (reference sequence). The CDR3 is 14 residues long. CDR3 DNA: TGTGCTAGCAGCGGGGCGGGAGGCACCGGGGAGCTGTTTTTT. This sequence encodes CASSGAGGTGELFF.

The rearrangement joins TRBV7-9 to TRBJ2-5, with TRBD2 matching over 9 bases. J gave up 5 bases and V 1 base, and 8 bases lay outside the gene matches. This CDR3 has 16 residues. Germline V gene data show CDR1 as SEHNR and CDR2 as FQNEAQ (reference sequence). CDR3 DNA: TGTGCCAGCAGCTTAGGGTCGACTAGCGGTAGGGAGACCCAGTACTTC. Protein product: CASSLGSTSGRETQYF. Filled out from reference TRBV7-9 and TRBJ2-5, the complete variable domain reads DTGVSQNPRHKITKRGQNVTFRCDPISEHNRLYWYRQTLGQGPEFLTYFQNEAQLEKSRLLSDRFSAERPKGSFSTLEIQRTEQGDSAMYLCASSLGSTSGRETQYFGPGTRLLVL.

The V call is TRBV6-6, the J call TRBJ1-2; 8 bases fit TRBD1. The V and J ends lost 6 bases and 4 bases, in that order; junction bases with no gene match: 4. The CDR3 consists of 13 residues. CDR1 is MNHNY and CDR2 is SVGAGI in the germline V gene (reference sequence). In nucleotides, the CDR3 is TGTGCCAGCAGCGACAGGGGCGGCTATGGCTACACCTTC. It yields the protein CASSDRGGYGYTF.

The chain is built from TRBV6-5 and TRBJ1-1; 8 bases align to TRBD1. The CDR3 consists of 15 residues. From germline, CDR1 is MNHEY and CDR2 SVGAGI. Losses at the gene ends were 6 bases for V and 4 bases for J; bases not matched to a gene: 10. Written as DNA, the CDR3 is TGTGCCAGCAGGGCACCGACAGGGGAGGGCACTGAAGCTTTCTTT. Its protein product is CASRAPTGEGTEAFF.